This T cell receptor beta chain was profiled in a study of cytomegalovirus exposure and HLA in healthy donors. Study conclusions and caveats: An analysis that came later showed most CMV-associated TCR beta chains appearing HLA-restricted. Compared with the approximately 680-donor mean, an Asian-associated ancestry cluster reportedly had fewer N-insertions, according to a later analysis. The study recorded 160 or so TCR beta chains that were cytomegalovirus-associated. The study had only CMV serostatus as immune exposure information.

Germline V gives CDR1 MNHEY, CDR2 SVGAGI. This CDR3 comprises 15 residues. V shed 5 bases and J 8 bases; nucleotides not matched to a gene: 10. Turning to this clone: Its target is unknown.

Primers included in the PCR were 60 Vbeta and 13 Jbeta primers. Profiled with immunoSEQ multiplex PCR; TCRdb holds only in-frame clones, not every one. The table includes some 150,000 clones, about 80% detected once. The chain joins TRBV6-5 to TRBJ1-5, with 9 positions matching TRBD1. Sequenced material: PBMCs. This receptor was identified in a male donor in good health and CMV-seronegative. CDR3 amino acids: CASSTSGQGFEPQHF. The CDR3 DNA reads TGTGCCAGCAGTACCTCCGGACAGGGGTTTGAGCCCCAGCATTTT.